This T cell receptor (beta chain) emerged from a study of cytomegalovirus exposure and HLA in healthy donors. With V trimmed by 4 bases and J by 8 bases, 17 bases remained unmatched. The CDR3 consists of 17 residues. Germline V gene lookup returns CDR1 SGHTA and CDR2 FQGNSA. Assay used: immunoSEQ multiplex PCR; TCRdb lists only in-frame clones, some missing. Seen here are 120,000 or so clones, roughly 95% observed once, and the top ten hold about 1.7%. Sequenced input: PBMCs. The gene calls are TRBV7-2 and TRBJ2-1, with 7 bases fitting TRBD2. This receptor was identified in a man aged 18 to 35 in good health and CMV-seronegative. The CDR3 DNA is TGTGCCAGCAGCTCGGTGGGTCTAAGGCGGGGGTGGTATGAGCAGTTCTTC. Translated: CASSSVGLRRGWYEQFF. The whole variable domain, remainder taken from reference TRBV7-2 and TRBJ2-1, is GAGVSQSPSNKVTEKGKDVELRCDPISGHTALYWYRQSLGQGLEFLIYFQGNSAPDKSGLPSDRFSAERTGGSVSTLTIQRTQQEDSAVYLCASSSVGLRRGWYEQFFGPGTRLTVL.